The 21 T cell receptor beta chains listed next were all sequenced from one sample in a study of blood T cell repertoires in COVID-19. Clones were sequenced by immunoSEQ multiplex PCR, and TCRdb holds only the in-frame ones, with some missing. This table holds 350,000 to 450,000 clones, around four fifths found once. Input material: PBMCs or T cells enriched from blood (not recorded which). The receptor set was obtained from a woman aged 50 to 65 who had recovered from COVID-19.

This chain joins TRBV5-6 and TRBJ2-6; D unclear. CDR1 and CDR2 from the germline V gene are SGHDT and YYEEEE. The germline V and J ends were trimmed by 3 bases and 4 bases, with 17 bases remaining between them. This CDR3 is built from 17 residues. The CDR3 region has the DNA TGTGCCAGCAGCTCTTGGCTCATTCTTACCGGGGCCAACGTCCTGACTTTC. This translates into CASSSWLILTGANVLTF.

Many counts were recorded for this clone. The genes are TRBV5-6 and TRBJ1-1; 9 nucleotides agree with TRBD1. V lost 0 bases and J lost 1; bases outside the gene matches: 7. The CDR3 totals 17 residues. Germline assignment: CDR1 SGHDT and CDR2 YYEEEE. The CDR3, as DNA: TGTGCCAGCAGCTTGGCCGGAGGGACAGGGACGAACACTGAAGCTTTCTTT. It yields the protein CASSLAGGTGTNTEAFF. The whole variable domain, filled in from reference TRBV5-6 and TRBJ1-1, reads DAGVTQSPTHLIKTRGQQVTLRCSPKSGHDTVSWYQQALGQGPQFIFQYYEEEERQRGNFPDRFSGHQFPNYSSELNVNALLLGDSALYLCASSLAGGTGTNTEAFFGQGTRLTVV.

This rearrangement joins TRBV19 to TRBJ2-7; D is undetermined. Germline V CDR1 and CDR2: LNHDA, SQIVND (reference sequence). The CDR3 is 13 amino acids. V was cut by 3 bases and J by 2 bases, with 8 bases left in between. The CDR3: CASSMHSTYEQYF. CDR3 DNA: TGTGCCAGTAGTATGCACAGCACCTACGAGCAGTACTTC.

The V gene is TRBV6-5, the J gene TRBJ1-2; 7 bases align to TRBD1. CDR3 length equals 15 residues. The germline V gene encodes CDR1 MNHEY and CDR2 SVGAGI. V gave up 7 bases and J gave up 4 bases; unmatched junction bases: 12. CDR3 sequence: CASKGGAGGFYGYTF. The CDR3 nucleotides are TGTGCCAGCAAAGGTGGGGCAGGGGGGTTCTATGGCTACACCTTC.

The rearrangement joins TRBV2 to TRBJ2-3, with a tentative D call TRBD2 (6 bases). This CDR3 region has 14 residues. Trimming shortened V by 2 bases and J by 3 bases, and 9 bases separated the two germline ends. Germline loops: CDR1 SNHLY, CDR2 FYNNEI. The CDR3 loop reads CASSENGRTDTQYF. The CDR3 DNA sequence: TGTGCCAGCAGTGAAAATGGGAGGACAGATACGCAGTATTTT.

This clone was observed a few times. The chain uses TRBV30 and TRBJ1-4, with D unresolved. V was shortened by 4 bases and J by 5 bases, with 11 bases between the two germline ends. CDR3 length: 13 residues. Germline V gives CDR1 GTSNPN, CDR2 SVGIG (reference sequence). The CDR3 nucleotides read TGTGCCTGGATGGGAGGGCACAATGAAAAACTGTTTTTT. This gives the protein CAWMGGHNEKLFF.

The V and J genes are TRBV5-4 and TRBJ2-7; 7 bases map to TRBD2. The junction had 5 bases not matched to a gene; V was cut back by 4 bases and J by 4 bases. The germline V gene encodes CDR1 SGHNT and CDR2 YYREEE (reference sequence). The CDR3 is 13 amino acids. The CDR3 DNA sequence: TGTGCCAGCAGCCCCCGGGGGGAGTACGAGCAGTACTTC. Protein sequence: CASSPRGEYEQYF.

The rearrangement joins TRBV7-8 to TRBJ1-2; a possible D gene is TRBD1 (5 bases). The germline V gene encodes CDR1 SGHVS and CDR2 FQNEAQ. The CDR3 sequence is 14 residues long. Trimming took off 0 bases at V and 7 bases at J, with 12 bases between the two ends. CDR3 coding DNA: TGTGCCAGCAGCTTAGCGGGGCACTCTAGTGGCTACACCTTC. Translated, it gives CASSLAGHSSGYTF.

The genes are TRBV19 and TRBJ1-1; perhaps TRBD1 as D (5 bases). V lost 3 bases to trimming and J lost 6 bases, with 14 bases between them. This CDR3 comprises 14 residues. Germline loops: CDR1 LNHDA, CDR2 SQIVND (reference sequence). CDR3 in DNA: TGTGCCAGTAGTATTAGGGGACTCGGCCCTGAAGCTTTCTTT. This sequence encodes CASSIRGLGPEAFF.

The rearrangement joins TRBV5-4 to TRBJ1-2; 7 nucleotides line up with TRBD1. CDR3 length equals 12 residues. Germline lookup yields CDR1 SGHNT and CDR2 YYREEE (reference sequence). The V gene end was trimmed by 7 bases and the J gene end by 5 bases; junction bases not matched to a gene: 5. This chain's CDR3 is CASENRGYGYTF. CDR3 coding DNA: TGTGCCAGCGAGAACAGGGGATATGGCTACACCTTC.

The genes are TRBV11-2 and TRBJ2-1; D remains ambiguous. Trimming cost V 0 bases and J 10 bases, with 7 bases left between them. Germline lookup yields CDR1 SGHAT and CDR2 FQNNGV. There are 12 residues in the CDR3. CDR3 sequence (DNA): TGTGCCAGCAGCTTAGAGTTGAGAGAGCAGTTCTTC. Its protein is CASSLELREQFF.

The chain uses TRBV27 and TRBJ2-3; 11 bases fit TRBD2. Germline CDR1 MNHEY, CDR2 SMNVEV (reference sequence). Trimming removed 5 bases from V and 4 bases from J; junction bases left unmatched: 8. The CDR3 is 16 residues long. DNA of the CDR3: TGTGCCAGCAGTCCCTCTAGCGGGAGGAATCCAGATACGCAGTATTTT. It is translated as CASSPSSGRNPDTQYF.

The V call is TRBV5-4, the J call TRBJ2-3, with D possibly being TRBD2 (7 bases). Germline V CDR1 and CDR2: SGHNT, YYREEE (reference sequence). The CDR3 covers 14 residues. V shed 5 bases and J shed 1 base, with 11 bases lying between them. CDR3 in DNA: TGTGCCAGCAGTCGGGGGGCGGGCACAGATACGCAGTATTTT. Translating it yields CASSRGAGTDTQYF.

With respect to this clone: Within the sample, other DNA sequences also encode this same CDR3. This chain joins TRBV19 and TRBJ1-5; a weak D match, TRBD1 (5 bases). Germline CDR1 reads LNHDA; CDR2 reads SQIVND (reference sequence). CDR3 length equals 15 residues. Trimming shortened V by 3 bases and J by 0 bases, and 9 bases separated the two germline ends. The CDR3 region has the DNA TGTGCCAGTAGTATCGGGGGTTATAGCAATCAGCCCCAGCATTTT. This codes for CASSIGGYSNQPQHF.

The rearrangement uses TRBV30 and TRBJ1-2; 7 bases map to TRBD1. With 0 bases clipped from V and 5 bases from J, the junction kept 6 bases outside the gene matches. CDR3 size: 14 residues. Germline assignment: CDR1 GTSNPN and CDR2 SVGIG (reference sequence). The CDR3: CAWSVRQGEYGYTF. CDR3 coding DNA: TGTGCCTGGAGTGTACGGCAGGGGGAATATGGCTACACCTTC.

The chain joins TRBV11-1 to TRBJ2-2; perhaps TRBD2 as D (5 bases). Per the germline V gene, CDR1 is SGHAT and CDR2 is FQDESV (reference sequence). Trimming cost V 2 bases and J 1 base, with 11 bases left between them. The CDR3 sequence is 16 residues long. The CDR3 sequence is CASSLRLKLNTGELFF. The CDR3 DNA is TGTGCCAGCAGCTTACGACTAAAGCTGAACACCGGGGAGCTGTTTTTT.

This chain joins TRBV15 and TRBJ1-5, with TRBD1 identical over 8 bases. The ends lost 5 bases at V and 1 base at J; junction bases unmatched: 4. Germline V lookup: CDR1 LNHNV, CDR2 YYDKDF (reference sequence). This CDR3 spans 15 amino acids. The CDR3 protein is CATSEQGVSNQPQHF. DNA of the CDR3: TGTGCCACCAGCGAACAGGGGGTAAGCAATCAGCCCCAGCATTTT.

The rearrangement links TRBV27 to TRBJ1-3; D might be TRBD1 (5 bases). Trimming removed 3 bases from V and 2 bases from J, with 8 bases in between. The CDR3 totals 14 residues. Germline-derived CDR1 and CDR2 are MNHEY and SMNVEV (reference sequence). CDR3 coding DNA: TGTGCCAGCAGTTTTTTAGGGGCTGGAAACACCATATATTTT. Translating it yields CASSFLGAGNTIYF.

The chain is built from TRBV18 and TRBJ1-5, with TRBD1 matching over 11 bases. Trimming cost V 3 bases and J 2 bases; bases outside gene matches: 6. The CDR3 length is 17 residues. Germline V gene lookup returns CDR1 KGHSH and CDR2 LQKENI. CDR3 in amino acids: CASSPSGTGGGNQPQHF. CDR3 sequence (DNA): TGTGCCAGCTCACCCTCCGGGACAGGGGGTGGCAATCAGCCCCAGCATTTT.

The chain combines TRBV5-6 with TRBJ1-2, with 10 nucleotides matching TRBD1. V lost 4 bases, J lost 0 bases, and 9 bases stayed unmatched. Germline CDR1 and CDR2: SGHDT and YYEEEE. CDR3 size: 17 residues. This CDR3 reads CASSPHLGQGANYGYTF. In DNA form, the CDR3 reads TGTGCCAGCAGCCCCCACCTAGGACAGGGGGCTAACTATGGCTACACCTTC.

This clone was counted between two and nine times. CDR3 sequence reads: CSAGGEDGYTF. The CDR3 DNA reads TGCAGTGCTGGGGGGGAAGATGGCTACACCTTC. The gene calls are TRBV20-1 and TRBJ1-2; tentatively, D is TRBD1 (5 bases). The V end was cut by 5 bases, the J end by 6 bases, with 10 bases between. CDR3 length equals 11 residues. CDR1 is DFQATT and CDR2 is SNEGSKA in the germline V gene (reference sequence).